This T cell receptor beta chain was captured in a study of CD8 T cells in cerebrospinal fluid in Alzheimer's disease (TCRdb year 2020). With regard to the full study: The study used two single-cell methods, plate-based nested PCR sequencing and droplet-based sequencing, to evaluate clonal expansion of CSF T cells. The study tested whether clonally expanded T cells were present in cerebrospinal fluid from healthy elderly individuals and from patients with neurodegenerative disease. A total of approximately 23 samples were covered by the CSF gene-expression analysis, in which Parkinson's disease patients were included. In the droplet-based CSF analysis comparing patients with controls, there were 9 healthy controls (roughly 11,000 cells) and 9 patients with MCI or Alzheimer's disease (approximately 10,000 cells).

The protocol used for the library was 10x single-cell sequencing. Profiling of CSF cells was done with 10X Genomics single-cell V(D)J and 5' gene-expression libraries. An Illumina NextSeq550 was used to sequence CSF single-cell TCR libraries. As for the authors' bioinformatics: V(D)J reads were aligned to the vdj-GRCh38 alts ensemble 2.0.0 reference and were analysed with the Cell Ranger vdj pipeline. Cell barcodes sharing the same set of productive CDR3 nucleotide sequences were defined as clonotypes. To connect clonality with transcriptional profiles, clonotype information was added to the gene-expression metadata in Seurat v3.0. CSF cells with more than 1,800 genes, more than 7,500 UMIs or more than 10% mitochondrial reads were excluded. To find TCRs with known antigen specificity, CDR3-beta sequences were matched against VDJdb. Clone sharing was examined by network analysis using the R package qgraph, in which only TCRs with complete alpha and beta chains were included. After reprocessing by TCRdb, each CDR3 protein sequence is one entry, and no DNA is given. The V and J calls were determined by TCRdb, not by the authors. This sample's table carries roughly 580 distinct CDR3 sequences. Jointly, the top ten make up 10% to 15% of the sample.

Because antigen-specific T cells had previously been reported in Parkinson's disease blood, the researchers used Parkinson's disease patients as a neurodegenerative disease comparison group. All participants were free of acute infectious disease and in good physical condition. Neurodegeneration in patients was confirmed with biomarkers including neurofilament, amyloid-beta and tau. Live CSF cells for droplet-based sequencing were sorted with a live/dead marker. CSF was obtained by lumbar puncture, and immune cells were pelleted by centrifugation at 300g. Each CSF sample was examined for red blood cells, and any sample with blood contamination was excluded. CSF cells were cryopreserved by placing the cells in freezing medium, freezing the cells overnight at -80 degrees C, and then storing the cells in liquid nitrogen. CSF samples were stored for less than seven months before analysis. Judged by frequency, this clonotype is large (0.1 to 1%); no count was given. Its antigen remains undetermined.

Findings and caveats that apply to the study as a whole: The EBV-specific clones were neither the most highly expanded clones nor enriched among patients. Only samples with detectable clones went into the overall clonality comparison: about eleven healthy, 5 MCI, 5 AD, and 6 PD. The authors cautioned that detecting EBV-specific TCRs in CSF does not establish a causal link between EBV and Alzheimer's disease. When the data were pooled, 4 of 6 Alzheimer's patients but only 1 of 10 healthy subjects had a highly expanded clone, defined as one making up at least 3% of TCRs. Compared with controls, patients with MCI or Alzheimer's disease had a higher percentage of their CSF TCRs made up by the single largest clone.

This clonotype was obtained from a human donor with Parkinson's disease. The sample comprised cerebrospinal fluid.

This receptor has the CDR3 CASSPDGLNTEAFF. The sequence joins TRBV11-1 to TRBJ1-1. The CDR3 starts with the cysteine, ends with the phenylalanine, and has 14 residues. There is no recorded DNA. The germline V gene (reference sequence) provides CDR1 SGHAT and CDR2 FQDESV.